Below, 9 T cell receptor beta chains from the same sample are listed, as sequenced in a study of T-cell memory formation after mild COVID-19. Each CDR3 protein is one row after TCRdb ran MiXCR on the 5' RACE reads. The data show roughly 300,000 distinct CDR3 sequences, 8.2% seen once. The sequenced material came from PBMCs or a T cell subset sorted from them (not recorded which). These receptors all stem from a young man who had mild COVID-19 (a few samples of this study predate the infection). Cell type and time point are not known.

This clonotype showed up just a few times. This sequence joins TRBV4-1 and TRBJ2-1, with a tentative D call TRBD1 (6 bases). The CDR3 length is 15 residues. Germline assignment: CDR1 MGHRA and CDR2 YSYEKL. V was cut by 3 bases and J by 9 bases, with 18 bases left in between. The CDR3 sequence is CASSQGTGYDGEQFF. In nucleotides, the CDR3 is TGCGCCAGCAGCCAGGGTACAGGGTATGACGGTGAGCAGTTCTTC.

The CDR3 sequence is CASSYSGLGEQFF. The CDR3 DNA is TGTGCCAGCAGCTACTCGGGACTAGGGGAGCAGTTCTTC. This sequence joins TRBV5-4 and TRBJ2-1; TRBD2 aligns across 8 bases. V shed 3 bases and J 10 bases; nucleotides not matched to a gene: 6. The CDR3 spans 13 residues. Germline V gene sequence: CDR1 SGHNT, CDR2 YYREEE (reference sequence).

This clonotype was detected only a few times. The chain uses TRBV3-1 and TRBJ2-5; 9 bases are shared with TRBD1. V was pared by 8 bases and J by 1 base, with 8 bases of the junction left unmatched. CDR1 and CDR2 (germline): LGHDT, YNNKEL (reference sequence). There are 15 residues in the CDR3. The CDR3: CASDPGQGFQETQYF. The CDR3 nucleotides are TGTGCCAGCGACCCGGGACAGGGCTTCCAAGAGACCCAGTACTTC.

This clonotype showed up just once. The rearrangement links TRBV5-1 to TRBJ2-5, with 7 bases lining up with TRBD2. The germline V gene encodes CDR1 SGHRS and CDR2 YFSETQ. Germline trimming cut 1 base from V and 5 bases from J; bases unmatched to any gene: 5. CDR3 size: 14 residues. Written as DNA, the CDR3 is TGCGCCAGCAGCTTGTACAAGGGAGGGGAGACCCAGTACTTC. It encodes CASSLYKGGETQYF.

The chain links TRBV9 to TRBJ1-4; the D gene is possibly TRBD1 (6 bases). The germline V and J ends were trimmed by 3 bases and 0 bases, with 12 bases remaining between them. The CDR3 has 16 amino acids. CDR1 is SGDLS and CDR2 is YYNGEE in the germline V gene. CDR3 residues: CASSGRGSATNEKLFF. The CDR3 DNA is TGTGCCAGCAGCGGCAGGGGATCTGCAACTAATGAAAAACTGTTTTTT.

This rearrangement joins TRBV7-3 to TRBJ2-1, with 9 bases identical to TRBD2. Germline V lookup: CDR1 SGHTA, CDR2 FQGTGA. The CDR3 contains 14 residues. The V and J ends lost 4 bases and 7 bases, in that order; junction bases with no gene match: 5. CDR3 DNA: TGTGCCAGCAGCTCGGCGGGGGGGCTAAATGAGCAGTTCTTC. It specifies CASSSAGGLNEQFF. The whole variable domain, filled in from reference TRBV7-3 and TRBJ2-1, reads GAGVSQTPSNKVTEKGKYVELRCDPISGHTALYWYRQSLGQGPEFLIYFQGTGAADDSGLPNDRFFAVRPEGSVSTLKIQRTERGDSAVYLCASSSAGGLNEQFFGPGTRLTVL.

This clonotype has just a few counts. The chain carries TRBV6-5 and TRBJ2-7; D may be TRBD1 (5 bases). CDR1 and CDR2 from the germline V gene are MNHEY and SVGAGI. This CDR3 comprises 18 residues. V was trimmed by 2 bases and J by 2 bases, leaving 22 bases between them. The CDR3 protein is CASSYTLPQDTIAYEQYV. The CDR3 DNA follows: TGTGCCAGCAGTTACACTCTCCCACAGGACACGATCGCCTACGAGCAGTACGTC.

This clonotype was seen at least ten times. This chain links TRBV10-1 with TRBJ2-3; the D is unclear. CDR3 length: 13 residues. Deletions cut 3 bases from V and 5 bases from J, with 9 bases between. Per germline, CDR1 WNHNN and CDR2 SYGVQD (reference sequence). The CDR3 sequence is CASSDLWGDTQYF. CDR3 bases: TGCGCCAGCAGTGACCTTTGGGGAGATACGCAGTATTTT.

There are a few counts of this clonotype. The gene calls are TRBV10-3 and TRBJ2-5; 8 nucleotides agree with TRBD2. Unmatched junction bases numbered 2, after V lost 0 bases and J lost 2 bases. Germline V lookup: CDR1 ENHRY, CDR2 SYGVKD. The CDR3 is 15 residues long. Written as DNA, the CDR3 is TGTGCCATCAGTGAGTCCCAGCGGGGGCAAGAGACCCAGTACTTC. It yields the protein CAISESQRGQETQYF.